The source of this T cell receptor (beta chain) is a study of cytomegalovirus exposure and HLA in healthy donors. Notes on the study in general: Three chains linked to CMV were shown in vitro to be specific for CMV antigens. A later analysis showed that HLA-associated TCR beta chains had undergone more clonal expansion than equally common others.

Worth noting for this clone: Antigen: not known.

PCR primers comprised 60 Vbeta and 13 Jbeta primers. The repertoire was sequenced with immunoSEQ multiplex PCR; TCRdb's copy has only in-frame clones and lacks some. This sample has 160,000 or so clones, with approximately 80% found just once. This sequence originates from a woman aged 18-30 years in good health and CMV-seronegative. Sequenced input: PBMCs.

CDR3 in DNA: TGTGCCAGCAGAACCCGGGACACTAACACCTATGGCTACACCTTC. It is translated as CASRTRDTNTYGYTF. The chain joins TRBV6-6 to TRBJ1-2; weak D call: TRBD1 (6 bases). In germline, CDR1 is MNHNY, CDR2 SVGAGI (reference sequence). The V end was cut by 6 bases, the J end by 4 bases, with 18 bases between. The CDR3 spans 15 residues.